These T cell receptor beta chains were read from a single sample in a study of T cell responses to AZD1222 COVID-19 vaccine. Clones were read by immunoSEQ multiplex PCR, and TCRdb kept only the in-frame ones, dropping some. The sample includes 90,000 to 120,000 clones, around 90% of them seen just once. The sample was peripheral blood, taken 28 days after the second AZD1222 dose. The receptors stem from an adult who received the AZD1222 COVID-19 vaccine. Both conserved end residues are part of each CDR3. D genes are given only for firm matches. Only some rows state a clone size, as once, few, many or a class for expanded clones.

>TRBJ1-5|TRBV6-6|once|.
CASSTPPGDSNQPQHF
TGTGCCAGCAGTACACCCCCGGGGGATAGCAATCAGCCCCAGCATTTT
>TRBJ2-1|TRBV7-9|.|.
CASSLGGTIMVF
TGTGCCAGCAGCTTAGGGGGGACAATTATGGTCTTC
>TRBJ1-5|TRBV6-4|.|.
CASSVGRNQPQHF
TGTGCCAGCAGTGTTGGGCGTAATCAGCCCCAGCATTTT
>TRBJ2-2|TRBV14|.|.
CASSPGGTGELFF
TGTGCCAGCAGCCCCGGAGGGACCGGGGAGCTGTTTTTT
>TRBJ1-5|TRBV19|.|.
CASSIIGGGGNQPQHF
TGTGCCAGTAGTATAATAGGGGGTGGAGGCAATCAGCCCCAGCATTTT
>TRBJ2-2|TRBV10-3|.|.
CAISPTRNTGELFF
TGTGCCATCAGCCCGACCCGGAACACCGGGGAGCTGTTTTTT
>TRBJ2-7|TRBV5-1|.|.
CASSFGIAYEQYF
TGCGCCAGCAGCTTTGGTATAGCCTACGAGCAGTACTTC
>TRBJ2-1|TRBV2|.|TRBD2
CASSELLGLAGGMDYNEQFF
TGTGCCAGCAGTGAATTATTGGGGCTAGCGGGGGGGATGGACTACAATGAGCAGTTCTTC
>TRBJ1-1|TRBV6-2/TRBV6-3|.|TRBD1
CASSYSDRGEAFF
TGTGCCAGCAGTTACTCGGACAGGGGTGAAGCTTTCTTT
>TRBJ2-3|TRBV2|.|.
CASSAPGHPTDTQYF
TGTGCCAGCAGTGCCCCGGGACACCCCACAGATACGCAGTATTTT
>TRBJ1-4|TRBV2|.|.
CASTGSTNEKLFF
TGTGCCAGCACAGGATCGACTAATGAAAAACTGTTTTTT
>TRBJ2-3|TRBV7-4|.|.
CASSCRPSTDTQYF
TGTGCCAGCAGCTGCCGCCCTAGCACAGATACGCAGTATTTT
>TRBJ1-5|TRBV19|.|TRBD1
CASSPPRTGNQPQHF
TGTGCCAGTAGTCCACCCCGGACAGGGAATCAGCCCCAGCATTTT
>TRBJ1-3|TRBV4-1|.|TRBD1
CASSHAPGQGANTIYF
TGCGCCAGCAGCCACGCGCCGGGACAGGGGGCAAACACCATATATTTT
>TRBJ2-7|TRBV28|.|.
CASTAGGSYEQYF
TGTGCCAGCACCGCAGGGGGGTCCTACGAGCAGTACTTC
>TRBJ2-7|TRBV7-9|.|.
CASSLDRRVEQYF
TGTGCCAGCAGCTTAGACAGGAGGGTCGAGCAGTACTTC
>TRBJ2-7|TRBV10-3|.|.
CAISESGRGEQYF
TGTGCCATCAGTGAGTCGGGCAGGGGAGAGCAGTACTTC
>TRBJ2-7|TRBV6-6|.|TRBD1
CASRWRDRTYEQYF
TGTGCCAGCAGATGGCGGGACAGGACCTACGAGCAGTACTTC
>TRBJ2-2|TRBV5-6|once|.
CASSFGVRELFF
TGTGCCAGCAGCTTTGGAGTGAGGGAGCTGTTTTTT
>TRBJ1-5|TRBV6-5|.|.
CASSYRSNQPQHF
TGTGCCAGCAGTTACAGGAGCAATCAGCCCCAGCATTTT
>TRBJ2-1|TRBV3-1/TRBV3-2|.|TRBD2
CASSRSPTSGGTYNEQFF
TGTGCCAGCAGCCGCTCACCGACTAGCGGGGGGACCTACAATGAGCAGTTCTTC
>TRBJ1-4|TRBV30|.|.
CAWSGKGSEKLFF
TGTGCCTGGAGTGGTAAGGGTAGTGAAAAACTGTTTTTT
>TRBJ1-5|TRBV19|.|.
CASSDLERQPQHF
TGTGCCAGTAGCGATCTTGAGCGTCAGCCCCAGCATTTT
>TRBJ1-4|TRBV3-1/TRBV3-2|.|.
CASSQRGAWLFF
TGTGCCAGCAGCCAAAGGGGAGCTTGGCTGTTTTTT
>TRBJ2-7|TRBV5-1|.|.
CASSPEGQTYEQYF
TGCGCCAGCAGCCCGGAGGGGCAAACCTACGAGCAGTACTTC
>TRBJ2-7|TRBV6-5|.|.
CASTDGLSYEQYF
TGTGCCAGCACCGATGGACTCTCCTACGAGCAGTACTTC
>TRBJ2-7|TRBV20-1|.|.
CSAGRGYEQYF
TGCAGTGCTGGGCGGGGCTACGAGCAGTACTTC
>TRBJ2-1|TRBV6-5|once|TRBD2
CASSSYSGGSPNEQFF
TGTGCCAGCAGTTCCTATAGCGGGGGGAGCCCTAATGAGCAGTTCTTC
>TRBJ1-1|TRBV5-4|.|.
CASSLGGLRTEAFF
TGTGCCAGCAGCTTGGGGGGGCTTCGGACTGAAGCTTTCTTT
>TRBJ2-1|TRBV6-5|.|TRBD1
CASSQGAAYNEQFF
TGTGCCAGCAGCCAGGGGGCTGCCTACAATGAGCAGTTCTTC
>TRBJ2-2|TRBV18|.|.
CASSPGAGKNGELFF
TGTGCCAGCTCACCAGGGGCAGGGAAGAACGGGGAGCTGTTTTTT
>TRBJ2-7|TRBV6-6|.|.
CASTVGAEQYF
TGTGCCAGCACTGTGGGTGCCGAGCAGTACTTC
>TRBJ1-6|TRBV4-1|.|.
CASSQDPGGPRLPLHF
TGCGCCAGCAGCCAAGACCCTGGCGGTCCGAGGTTGCCCCTCCACTTT
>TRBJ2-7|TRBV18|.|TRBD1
CASSPDRDEQYF
TGTGCCAGCTCACCAGACAGGGACGAGCAGTACTTC
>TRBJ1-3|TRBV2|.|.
CASSDTVGNTIYF
TGTGCCAGCAGTGACACAGTTGGAAACACCATATATTTT
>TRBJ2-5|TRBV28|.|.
CASSPPSPETQYF
TGTGCCAGCAGTCCCCCTAGCCCGGAGACCCAGTACTTC
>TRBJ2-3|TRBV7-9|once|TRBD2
CASTVRAGGPDTQYF
TGTGCCAGCACCGTGCGAGCGGGGGGCCCAGATACGCAGTATTTT
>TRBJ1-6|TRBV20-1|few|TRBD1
CSASMDRGYSPLHF
TGCAGTGCTAGTATGGACAGGGGGTATTCACCCCTCCACTTT
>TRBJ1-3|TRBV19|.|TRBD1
CASSMDRSPGNTIYF
TGTGCCAGTAGTATGGACAGGTCGCCTGGAAACACCATATATTTT
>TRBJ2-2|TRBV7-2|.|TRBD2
CASSMGLAGATGELFF
TGTGCCAGCAGCATGGGACTAGCGGGGGCCACCGGGGAGCTGTTTTTT
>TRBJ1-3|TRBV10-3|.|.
CAISDQFTSGNTIYF
TGTGCCATCAGTGATCAGTTCACTTCTGGAAACACCATATATTTT
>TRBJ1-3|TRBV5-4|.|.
CASSAGFDSGNTIYF
TGTGCCAGCAGCGCTGGGTTCGACTCTGGAAACACCATATATTTT
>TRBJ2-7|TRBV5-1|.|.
CASNWGPSALTDEQYF
TGCGCCAGCAACTGGGGACCCTCCGCCCTAACGGACGAGCAGTACTTC
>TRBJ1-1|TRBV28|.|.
CASSLVVALNTEAFF
TGTGCCAGCAGTTTGGTCGTAGCGCTGAACACTGAAGCTTTCTTT
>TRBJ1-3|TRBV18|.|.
CASSPPSVTHIYF
TGTGCCAGCTCACCACCATCCGTGACTCACATATATTTT
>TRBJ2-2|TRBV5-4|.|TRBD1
CASSLAGTGSAGELFF
TGTGCCAGCAGCTTAGCCGGGACAGGGTCCGCCGGGGAGCTGTTTTTT
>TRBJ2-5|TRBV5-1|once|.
CASSSRPGETQYF
TGCGCCAGCAGCTCACGCCCGGGGGAGACCCAGTACTTC
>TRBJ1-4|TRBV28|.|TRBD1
CASSQGTGRGEKLFF
TGTGCCAGCAGCCAGGGGACAGGGAGGGGTGAAAAACTGTTTTTT
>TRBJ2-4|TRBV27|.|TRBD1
CASSKTGRFDIQYF
TGTGCCAGCAGTAAGACAGGGAGATTTGACATTCAGTACTTC
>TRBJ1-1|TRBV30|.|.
CAWSVLGAVAFF
TGTGCCTGGAGTGTACTCGGGGCCGTAGCTTTCTTT
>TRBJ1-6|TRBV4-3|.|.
CASSQDRQLYSPLHF
TGCGCCAGCAGCCAAGATAGACAGTTATATTCACCCCTCCACTTT
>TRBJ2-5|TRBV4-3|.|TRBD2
CASSQERGGGETQYF
TGCGCCAGCAGCCAAGAAAGGGGCGGGGGAGAGACCCAGTACTTC
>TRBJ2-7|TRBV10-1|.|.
CASSSGTAAYEQYF
TGCGCCAGCAGCTCCGGGACGGCGGCCTACGAGCAGTACTTC
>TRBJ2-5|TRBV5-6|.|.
CASSLIRRSDQLLQETQYF
TGTGCCAGCAGCTTGATCCGCCGCAGCGACCAACTCCTGCAAGAGACCCAGTACTTC
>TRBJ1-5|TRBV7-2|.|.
CASSSVVDQPQHF
TGTGCCAGCAGCTCGGTAGTCGATCAGCCCCAGCATTTT
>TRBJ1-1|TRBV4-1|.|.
CASSPQSVRTEAFF
TGCGCCAGCAGCCCTCAAAGTGTCCGCACTGAAGCTTTCTTT
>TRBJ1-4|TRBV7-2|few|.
CASSLLRGRGTNEKLFF
TGTGCCAGCAGCCTCTTGAGAGGACGGGGAACCAATGAAAAACTGTTTTTT